This TCR beta chain comes out of a study of blood T cell repertoires in COVID-19 (TCRdb year 2020). In the study overall: Samples from collaborators originated in the United States, Italy and Spain and spanned both the acute and convalescent phases of COVID-19. The material from the prospective study consisted of cDNA or gDNA derived from T cells, B-cell-depleted T cells, or PBMCs. Subjects who had been exposed to COVID-19, were actively infected with it, or had recovered from it provided the deeply sampled blood TCRbeta repertoires that made up the dataset. A freely available public database, intended as a resource for researchers studying the immune response to SARS-CoV-2, is where the repertoires were released. Samples were obtained from the ongoing ImmuneRACE study (first 160 participants) and from some 1,200 subjects provided by 6 global collaborators. The sample metadata nearly always contained a de-identified subject ID, COVID-19 status, age in years and sex. Where HLA class I and class II types were available, the types were taken from metadata supplied by the sample provider, not from assay-based typing.

The immunoSEQ Assay, a bias-controlled multiplex PCR, was used to amplify TCRbeta CDR3 regions from genomic DNA. Concerning the study's data processing: The number of nucleated cells in each sample was estimated by amplification of reference gene primers within the assay. To quantify the absolute abundance of each unique TCRbeta CDR3 rearrangement, sequence reads were collapsed and filtered. For each sample, productive Simpson clonality was calculated by taking the square root of Simpson's diversity index across productive rearrangements. TCRdb retrieved this table from immuneACCESS and kept in-frame rearrangements only. Not all clones are present; in checked studies, unresolved V genes account for under half, and no reason is known for the remainder. V and J calls and clone size come straight from that table; D and trimming were deduced from the DNA. The sample table holds roughly 260,000 clones, of which about four fifths were seen once. 3.6% of the sample is in the top ten clones.

Participants in the prospective study were aged roughly 18 to 89 years, lived in under 30 United States geographic areas, and enrolled through a virtual design. In the prospective study, participants were assigned to cohorts based on the clinical history participants reported in a screening survey and a study questionnaire. A participant counted as exposed if, within 2 weeks of entering the study, that participant had been in contact with someone who had a PCR-confirmed or clinician-diagnosed COVID-19 case. Each participant in the prospective study had whole blood, serum and a nasopharyngeal or oropharyngeal swab collected by mobile phlebotomists. Prospective study participants could optionally give additional blood draws and questionnaires over an approximately 2-month period. Blood samples from the prospective study were shipped frozen or at room temperature prior to DNA extraction. Results the study describes overall, beyond this receptor: The quantity of clinical and demographic metadata differed by source and by participant and was supplied without curation.

Via the germline V gene (reference sequence), CDR1 is SEHNR and CDR2 FQNEAQ. There are 16 amino acids in the CDR3, from cysteine to phenylalanine inclusive. Left in the record is the CDR3 DNA by itself, 48 bases read in frame from the first base. From V the trimming removes 5 bases and from J it removes 3 bases, while the gene matches leave 6 bases of the junction unaccounted for. This clone was detected only once. Its antigen remains unidentified. There are no base qualities to consult, and no much larger clone falls within one base. The sequence derives from a woman between 40 and 50 years old who had been exposed to COVID-19. The chain was built from TRBV7-9 and TRBJ2-3, with 12 central nucleotides matching TRBD2. Specimen: PBMCs or T cells enriched from blood (not recorded which). The CDR3 reads CASSTTSGGLTDTQYF. In nucleotide form, the sequence is TGTGCCAGCAGCACGACTAGCGGGGGCTTAACAGATACGCAGTATTTT.